This record concerns one T cell receptor beta chain sequence. Antigen: not known. This record belongs to a study of siplizumab effects on memory and regulatory T cells. Study results and caveats: Treatment with siplizumab left mappable alloreactive CD4+ clones averaging approximately 69% Treg-derived, compared with 26.9% in controls. Significant reduction of alloreactive sequences traceable to unstimulated CD4+ memory cells was observed with siplizumab. Naive T cells, seemingly more diverse than memory cells, seemed major alloresponse contributors.

TCR templates, about 10^5 per sample, were assayed. Some clones are missing from TCRdb's copy, which holds only in-frame ones; the method was immunoSEQ multiplex PCR. Among roughly 82,000 clones listed, approximately 88% were seen once. The germline V gene has CDR1 SGHDT and CDR2 YYEEEE. The CDR3 totals 11 residues. Between the trimmed V and J ends, which lost 3 bases and 4 bases, there was a span of 5 bases. The sequenced sample was Tregs sorted from blood. The receptor comes from a human donor in good health. The rearrangement links TRBV5-6 to TRBJ2-7; unclear D gene. The CDR3 spells CASSWEYEQYF. The CDR3 DNA follows: TGTGCCAGCAGCTGGGAATACGAGCAGTACTTC.